One and the same sample provided the 6 T cell receptor beta chains below, sequenced in a study of human CD8 memory T cell subsets. UMI-labeled 5' RACE was used to make TCR beta libraries. TCRdb re-called the 5' RACE reads and shows each CDR3 protein once, DNA omitted. This repertoire includes roughly 10,000 distinct CDR3 sequences. Sequenced material: CD8+ T cells from PBMCs. These TCRs come from a human donor in good health.

This clonotype is called large based on its frequency. The chain has TRBV7-9 and TRBJ1-2. Germline V gene sequence: CDR1 SEHNR, CDR2 FQNEAQ (reference sequence). The CDR3 totals 11 residues. The CDR3 region is CASSLAAGYTF. Full variable domain (remainder filled in from reference TRBV7-9 and TRBJ1-2): DTGVSQNPRHKITKRGQNVTFRCDPISEHNRLYWYRQTLGQGPEFLTYFQNEAQLEKSRLLSDRFSAERPKGSFSTLEIQRTEQGDSAMYLCASSLAAGYTFGSGTRLTVV.

This chain links TRBV6-2 or TRBV6-3 with TRBJ2-4; the D call of TRBD1 rests on TCRdb alone, since no DNA is present to check it. This CDR3 has 18 amino acids. Germline V CDR1 and CDR2: MNHEY, SVGEGT. The chain's CDR3 is CASSYGTGQPVTKNIQYF.

Measured by frequency, this clonotype is medium-sized. The V and J genes are TRBV28 and TRBJ2-2; TCRdb's D call of TRBD1 is untestable without DNA. Per the germline V gene, CDR1 is MDHEN and CDR2 is SYDVKM. The CDR3 loop spans 13 amino acids. CDR3 amino acids: CAGREGDTGELFF.

The rearrangement links TRBV7-2 to TRBJ2-7; TCRdb names TRBD2, which stays unverified in the absence of DNA. This CDR3 comprises 14 residues. Germline V CDR1 and CDR2: SGHTA, FQGNSA. Here the CDR3 reads CASSFSSGGSEQYF.

This chain connects TRBV19 to TRBJ1-2; checking the TCRdb D call of TRBD1 is not possible without DNA. CDR3 length equals 17 residues. The germline gives CDR1 LNHDA, CDR2 SQIVND (reference sequence). CDR3 amino acids: CASSIAPLTLSEYGYTF.

The gene calls are TRBV28 and TRBJ2-5; TCRdb names TRBD2, which stays unverified in the absence of DNA. The CDR3 is made up of 16 amino acids. In germline, CDR1 is MDHEN, CDR2 SYDVKM. The CDR3 here is CASSPRTSTSQETQYF.